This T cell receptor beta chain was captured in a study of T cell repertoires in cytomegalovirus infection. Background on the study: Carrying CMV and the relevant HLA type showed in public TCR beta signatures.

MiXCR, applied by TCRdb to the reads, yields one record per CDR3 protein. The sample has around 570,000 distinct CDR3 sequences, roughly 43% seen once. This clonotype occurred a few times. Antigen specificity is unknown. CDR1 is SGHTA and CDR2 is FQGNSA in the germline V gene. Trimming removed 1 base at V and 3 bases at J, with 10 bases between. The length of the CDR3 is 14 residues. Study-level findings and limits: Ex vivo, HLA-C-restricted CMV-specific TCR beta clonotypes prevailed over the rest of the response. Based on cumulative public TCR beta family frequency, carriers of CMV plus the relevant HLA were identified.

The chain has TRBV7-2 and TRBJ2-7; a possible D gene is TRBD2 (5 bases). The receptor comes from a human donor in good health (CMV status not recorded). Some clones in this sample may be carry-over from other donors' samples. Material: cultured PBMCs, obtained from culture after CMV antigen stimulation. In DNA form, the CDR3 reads TGTGCCAGCAGCTTAGACCGGGATGACTACGAGCAGTACTTC. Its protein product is CASSLDRDDYEQYF.